Below, one T cell receptor beta chain is given with its context. From the PCR reads, TCRdb called clonotypes with MiXCR, one entry per CDR3 protein. The table lists some 20,000 distinct CDR3 sequences, around 46% of them singletons. In germline, CDR1 is MNHNS, CDR2 SASEGT. CDR3 length: 12 residues. V lost 4 bases and J lost 4, with 7 bases in between. The record originates from a study of CD4 and CD8 cells across lung adenocarcinoma regions. The sequence came from a male donor with lung adenocarcinoma. The CD4 and CD8 labels of this study may be unreliable. The sample was CD4+ T cells from the margin of a lung tumor. V usage is TRBV6-1 and J usage is TRBJ1-2, with no clear D. This CDR3 reads CASSVIAYGYTF. The CDR3 bases are TGTGCCAGCAGTGTAATAGCCTATGGCTACACCTTC.